This TCR beta chain was obtained from a study of blood T cell repertoires in COVID-19. Some clones are missing from TCRdb's copy, which holds only in-frame ones; the method was immunoSEQ multiplex PCR. The sample lists just over 150,000 clones; roughly 90% were seen once. The V gene lost 4 bases and the J gene lost 7 bases, with 20 bases spanning the gap. CDR1 is SGDLS and CDR2 is YYNGEE in the germline V gene. The CDR3 length is 15 residues. Cohorts were based on clinical histories the participants reported. The TCR was taken from a woman aged 45-60 years who had recovered from COVID-19. V and J are TRBV9 and TRBJ1-2; a possible D gene is TRBD1 (5 bases). Sequencing was carried out using PBMCs or T cells enriched from blood (not recorded which). The CDR3 coding sequence is TGTGCCAGCAGCCCCCGTCAGACAGTTAACGGTGGCTACACCTTC. Translation gives CASSPRQTVNGGYTF.